Listed below are T cell receptor beta chains from one sample, sequenced in a study of neurological immune-mediated disorders. TCRdb re-called the 5' RACE reads through MiXCR, storing one row per CDR3 protein. The sample holds about 19,000 distinct CDR3 sequences, about 2.5% seen once. The specimen was PBMCs. The receptors originated from a woman younger than 30 with multiple sclerosis. The CDR3 runs from the conserved cysteine through the conserved F or W. The D gene is left open where the match is weak. Part of the rows lack a size; the others show once, few, many or a class for expanded clones.

>TRBJ1-5|TRBV2|TRBD1|medium-sized
TGTGCCAGCAGTGAAAGACAGGGAGCCCAGCCCCAGCATTTT
CASSERQGAQPQHF
>TRBJ1-1|TRBV7-6|NA|many
TGTGCCAGCAGCTTAGAACGGAGCACTGAAGCTTTCTTT
CASSLERSTEAFF
>TRBJ1-2|TRBV20-1|NA|many
TGCAGTGCATCCACAAGTGCCTATGGCTACACCTTC
CSASTSAYGYTF
>TRBJ2-3|TRBV24-1|TRBD2|many
TGTGCCACTTCCGGGACTAGCGGGAGACGCACAGATACGCAGTATTTT
CATSGTSGRRTDTQYF
>TRBJ1-2|TRBV6-1|NA|NA
TGTGCCAGCACGCCTGCAAACTATGGCTACACCTTC
CASTPANYGYTF
>TRBJ2-6|TRBV3-1|TRBD1|medium-sized
TGTGCCAGCAGCCCGACAGGGGCCCTCTCTGGGGCCAACGTCCTGACTTTC
CASSPTGALSGANVLTF
>TRBJ1-1|TRBV12-3/TRBV12-4|TRBD1|many
TGTGCCAGCAGTTTCCCGGGACAGGGGGCTGAAGCTTTCTTT
CASSFPGQGAEAFF
>TRBJ2-7|TRBV20-1|TRBD2|many
TGCAGTGCTAGCGCTAGCGGGGGCCCGTACGAGCAGTACTTC
CSASASGGPYEQYF
>TRBJ1-2|TRBV29-1|NA|many
TGCAGCGCTGGCCATGGCTACACCTTC
CSAGHGYTF
>TRBJ2-5|TRBV6-6|NA|many
TGTGCCAGCAGTCCAAGAGAGACCCAGTACTTC
CASSPRETQYF
>TRBJ2-7|TRBV5-5|TRBD1|many
TGTGCCAGCAGCTGGACAGGGGCTGGGGAGCAGTACTTC
CASSWTGAGEQYF
>TRBJ1-5|TRBV12-3/TRBV12-4|NA|many
TGTGCCAGCACCATCGGGGGGAATCAGCCCCAGCATTTT
CASTIGGNQPQHF
>TRBJ1-4|TRBV25-1|NA|many
TGTGCCAGCAGTGAACCGGGATGGGGAGAAAAACTGTTTTTT
CASSEPGWGEKLFF
>TRBJ2-3|TRBV20-1|TRBD2|many
TGCAGTGCTCTTCTAGCGGAAAGCACAGATACGCAGTATTTT
CSALLAESTDTQYF
>TRBJ1-2|TRBV6-6|NA|many
TGTGCCAGCAGTCGGACAAACTATGGCTACACCTTC
CASSRTNYGYTF
>TRBJ2-1|TRBV20-1|TRBD2|many
TGCAGTGCTGTAAATAGCGGGAGCTCCTACAATGAGCAGTTCTTC
CSAVNSGSSYNEQFF